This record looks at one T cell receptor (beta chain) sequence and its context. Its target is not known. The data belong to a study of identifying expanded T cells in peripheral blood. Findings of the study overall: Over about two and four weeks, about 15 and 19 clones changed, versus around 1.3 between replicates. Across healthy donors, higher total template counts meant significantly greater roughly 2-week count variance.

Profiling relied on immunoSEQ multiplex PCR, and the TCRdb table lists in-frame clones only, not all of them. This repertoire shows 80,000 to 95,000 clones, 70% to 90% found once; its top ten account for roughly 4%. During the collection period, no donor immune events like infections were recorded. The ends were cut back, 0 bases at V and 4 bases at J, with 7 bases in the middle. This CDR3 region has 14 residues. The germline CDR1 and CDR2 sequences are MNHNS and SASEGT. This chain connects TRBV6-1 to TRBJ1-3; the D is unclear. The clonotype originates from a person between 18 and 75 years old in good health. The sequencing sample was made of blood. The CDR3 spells CASSEALEGNTIYF. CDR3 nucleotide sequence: TGTGCCAGCAGTGAAGCCTTGGAAGGAAACACCATATATTTT.